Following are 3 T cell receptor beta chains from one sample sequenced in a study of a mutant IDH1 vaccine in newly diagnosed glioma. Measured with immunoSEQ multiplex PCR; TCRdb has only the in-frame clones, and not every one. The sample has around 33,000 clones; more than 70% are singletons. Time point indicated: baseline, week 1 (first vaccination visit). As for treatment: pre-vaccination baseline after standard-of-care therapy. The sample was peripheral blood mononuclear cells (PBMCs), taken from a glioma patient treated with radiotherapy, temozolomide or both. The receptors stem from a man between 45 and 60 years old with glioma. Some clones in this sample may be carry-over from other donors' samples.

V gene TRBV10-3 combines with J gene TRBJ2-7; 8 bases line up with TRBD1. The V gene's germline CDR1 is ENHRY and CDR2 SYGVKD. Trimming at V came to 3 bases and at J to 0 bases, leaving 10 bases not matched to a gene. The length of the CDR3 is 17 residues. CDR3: CAISDPRTGSLSYEQYF. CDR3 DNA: TGTGCCATCAGTGACCCGAGGACAGGGAGTCTCTCCTACGAGCAGTACTTC.

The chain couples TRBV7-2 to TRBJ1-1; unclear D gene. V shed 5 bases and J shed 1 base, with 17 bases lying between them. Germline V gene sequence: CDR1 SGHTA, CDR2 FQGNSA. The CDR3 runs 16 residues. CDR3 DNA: TGTGCCAGCAGCCCCTGGTCGGCCGTTCCGAACACTGAAGCTTTCTTT. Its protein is CASSPWSAVPNTEAFF.

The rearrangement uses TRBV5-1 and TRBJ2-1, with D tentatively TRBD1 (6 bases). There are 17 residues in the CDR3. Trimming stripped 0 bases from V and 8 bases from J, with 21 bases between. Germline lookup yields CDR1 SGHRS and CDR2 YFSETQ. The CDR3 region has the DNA TGCGCCAGCAGCTTGGAGGAGCTAGGGGCACCAGGGGATGAGCAGTTCTTC. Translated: CASSLEELGAPGDEQFF.